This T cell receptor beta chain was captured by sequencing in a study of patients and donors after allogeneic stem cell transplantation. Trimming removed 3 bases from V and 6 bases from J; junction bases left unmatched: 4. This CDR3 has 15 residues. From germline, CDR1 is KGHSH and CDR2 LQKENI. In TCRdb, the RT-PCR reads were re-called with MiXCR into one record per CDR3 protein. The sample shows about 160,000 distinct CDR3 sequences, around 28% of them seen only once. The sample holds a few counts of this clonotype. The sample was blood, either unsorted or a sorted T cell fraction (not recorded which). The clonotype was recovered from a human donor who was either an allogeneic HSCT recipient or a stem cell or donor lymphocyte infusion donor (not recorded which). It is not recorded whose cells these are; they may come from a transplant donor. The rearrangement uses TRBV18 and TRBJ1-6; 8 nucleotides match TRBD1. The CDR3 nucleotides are TGTGCCAGCTCACCGGGCAGGGGGCCTAATTCACCCCTCCACTTT. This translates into CASSPGRGPNSPLHF.